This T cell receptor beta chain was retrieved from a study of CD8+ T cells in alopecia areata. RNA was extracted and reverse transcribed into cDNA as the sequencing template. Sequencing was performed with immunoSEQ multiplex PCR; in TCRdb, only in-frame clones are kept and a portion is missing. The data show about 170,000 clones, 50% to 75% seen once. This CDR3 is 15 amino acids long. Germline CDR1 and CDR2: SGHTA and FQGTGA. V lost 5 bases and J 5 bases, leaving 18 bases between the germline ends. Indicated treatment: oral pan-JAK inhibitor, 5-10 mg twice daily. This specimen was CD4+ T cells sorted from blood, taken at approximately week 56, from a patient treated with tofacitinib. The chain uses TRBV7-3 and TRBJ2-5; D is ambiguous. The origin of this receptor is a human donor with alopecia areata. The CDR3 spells CASSPAGLAQETQYF. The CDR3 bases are TGTGCCAGCAGCCCAGCTGGATTAGCCCAGGAGACCCAGTACTTC.